The 11 T cell receptor beta chains listed next were all sequenced from one sample in a study of long-term antiretroviral therapy in people with HIV. At the survey level, the v3.0 immunoSEQ assay was run. The protocol was immunoSEQ multiplex PCR, while the TCRdb copy is restricted to in-frame clones and leaves out a portion. The data contain 15,000 to 20,000 clones, approximately 90% of them singletons. The source material was unsorted PBMCs, sampled 6.9 years after starting antiretroviral therapy. The source of these receptors is a man in his forties or fifties with HIV.

This chain joins TRBV29-1 and TRBJ1-1, with TRBD1 matching over 8 bases. The CDR3 spans 13 residues. Trimming cost V 4 bases and J 6 bases; bases outside gene matches: 7. Germline lookup yields CDR1 SQVTM and CDR2 ANQGSEA. The chain's CDR3 is CSVGQGPPPEAFF. The CDR3 region has the DNA TGCAGCGTTGGACAGGGGCCCCCCCCTGAAGCTTTCTTT.

This chain uses TRBV5-1 with TRBJ1-5; no clear D. This CDR3 region has 15 residues. Trimming took 1 base from V and 0 from J, leaving 8 bases between them. Germline loops: CDR1 SGHRS, CDR2 YFSETQ. CDR3 sequence: CASSLSPNSNQPQHF. The CDR3 coding sequence is TGCGCCAGCAGCTTGTCCCCAAATAGCAATCAGCCCCAGCATTTT. Full variable domain (outside the CDR3, taken from reference TRBV5-1 and TRBJ1-5): KAGVTQTPRYLIKTRGQQVTLSCSPISGHRSVSWYQQTPGQGLQFLFEYFSETQRNKGNFPGRFSGRQFSNSRSEMNVSTLELGDSALYLCASSLSPNSNQPQHFGDGTRLSIL.

The V gene is TRBV7-2, the J gene TRBJ2-5; 7 bases match TRBD1. Germline V lookup: CDR1 SGHTA, CDR2 FQGNSA. The CDR3 consists of 14 residues. Trimming at V came to 4 bases and at J to 5 bases, leaving 7 bases not matched to a gene. The CDR3 reads CASSSDRAGETQYF. CDR3 bases: TGTGCCAGCAGCTCCGACAGGGCCGGGGAGACCCAGTACTTC.

This clone was observed a single time. This chain uses TRBV5-4 with TRBJ2-7; 8 bases are a match to TRBD1. The CDR3 contains 15 residues. Per germline, CDR1 SGHNT and CDR2 YYREEE (reference sequence). With V trimmed by 4 bases and J by 6 bases, 12 bases remained unmatched. The DNA of the CDR3 is TGTGCCAGCAGCCCGACCGGGACAGGCCCACTCGAGCAGTACTTC. Its translation: CASSPTGTGPLEQYF.

V and J are TRBV2 and TRBJ1-5, with D possibly being TRBD1 (6 bases). The CDR3 is 15 amino acids. Germline CDR1 SNHLY, CDR2 FYNNEI. The germline V and J ends were trimmed by 1 base and 3 bases, with 10 bases remaining between them. This chain's CDR3 is CASSEVMGHNQPQHF. In DNA, the CDR3 is TGTGCCAGCAGTGAAGTAATGGGACACAATCAGCCCCAGCATTTT.

The chain recombines TRBV5-5 with TRBJ2-7; 10 bases match TRBD1. The CDR3 is 14 residues long. CDR1 and CDR2 from the germline V gene are SGHKS and YYEKEE (reference sequence). J gave up 6 bases and V 2 bases, and 5 bases lay outside the gene matches. CDR3 residues: CASSFARDRGEQYF. CDR3 DNA: TGTGCCAGCAGCTTTGCAAGGGACAGGGGCGAGCAGTACTTC.

The rearrangement links TRBV2 to TRBJ1-1; D remains unclear. With 7 bases removed from V and 3 bases from J, the gap between germline ends came to 9 bases. CDR3 length equals 12 residues. Germline CDR1 reads SNHLY; CDR2 reads FYNNEI. DNA of the CDR3: TGTGCCAGCAAGGTAGAGGACACTGAAGCTTTCTTT. Translated, it gives CASKVEDTEAFF.

CDR3 loop: CASSLAVGNTGELFF. Here the CDR3 DNA reads TGTGCCAGCAGCCTGGCGGTAGGGAACACCGGGGAGCTGTTTTTT. The rearrangement links TRBV7-9 to TRBJ2-2; D gene ambiguous. CDR3 length: 15 amino acids. Germline V gene data show CDR1 as SEHNR and CDR2 as FQNEAQ (reference sequence). V lost 5 bases and J 1 base, leaving 11 bases between the germline ends. Based on the CDR3 plus reference TRBV7-9 and TRBJ2-2, the full variable domain is DTGVSQNPRHKITKRGQNVTFRCDPISEHNRLYWYRQTLGQGPEFLTYFQNEAQLEKSRLLSDRFSAERPKGSFSTLEIQRTEQGDSAMYLCASSLAVGNTGELFFGEGSRLTVL.

This clone is deemed medium-sized. The CDR3 nucleotides read TGTGCCAGCAGCCCCTTAGGTGGTGACACCGGGGAGCTGTTTTTT. It is translated as CASSPLGGDTGELFF. V and J are TRBV7-8 and TRBJ2-2; unclear D gene. There are 15 residues in the CDR3. Germline CDR1 reads SGHVS; CDR2 reads FQNEAQ. V shed 5 bases and J shed 3 bases, with 13 bases lying between them.

The chain recombines TRBV28 with TRBJ2-5, with D tentatively TRBD1 or TRBD2 (5 bases each). The V end was cut by 3 bases, the J end by 4 bases, with 15 bases between. The CDR3 is made up of 15 amino acids. Germline V CDR1 and CDR2: MDHEN, SYDVKM. In nucleotides, the CDR3 is TGTGCCAGCAGTTTGCCCGGGGCTCTAGCAGAGACCCAGTACTTC. Translation gives CASSLPGALAETQYF.

The chain uses TRBV28 and TRBJ1-2; D gene uncertain. The CDR3 contains 15 residues. Germline loops: CDR1 MDHEN, CDR2 SYDVKM. Deletions cut 3 bases from V and 5 bases from J, with 16 bases between. Here the CDR3 reads CASSFPKGFGYGYTF. CDR3 nucleotide sequence: TGTGCCAGCAGTTTTCCTAAGGGTTTCGGATATGGCTACACCTTC.